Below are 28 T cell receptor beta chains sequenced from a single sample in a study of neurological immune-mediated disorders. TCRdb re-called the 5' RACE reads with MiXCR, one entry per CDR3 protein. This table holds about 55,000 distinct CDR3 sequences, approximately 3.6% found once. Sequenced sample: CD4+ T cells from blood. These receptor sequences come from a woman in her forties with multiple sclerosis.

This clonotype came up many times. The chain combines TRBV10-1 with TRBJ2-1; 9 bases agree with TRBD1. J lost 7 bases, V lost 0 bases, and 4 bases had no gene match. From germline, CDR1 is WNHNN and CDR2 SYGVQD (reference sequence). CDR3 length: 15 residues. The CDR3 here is CASSESGTGRNEQFF. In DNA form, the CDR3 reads TGCGCCAGCAGTGAGTCGGGGACAGGGAGAAATGAGCAGTTCTTC.

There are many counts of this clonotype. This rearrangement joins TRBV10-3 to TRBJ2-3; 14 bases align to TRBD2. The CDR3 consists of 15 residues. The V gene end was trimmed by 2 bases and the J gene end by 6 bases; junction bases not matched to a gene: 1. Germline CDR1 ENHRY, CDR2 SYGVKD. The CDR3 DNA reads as TGTGCCATCAGTGAGAGGACTAGCGGGGGGGATACGCAGTATTTT. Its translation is CAISERTSGGDTQYF.

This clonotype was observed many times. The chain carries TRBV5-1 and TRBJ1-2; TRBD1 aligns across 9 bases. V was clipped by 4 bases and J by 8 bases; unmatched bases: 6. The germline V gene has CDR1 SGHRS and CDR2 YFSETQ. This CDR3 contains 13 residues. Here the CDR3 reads CASSTGQGTGYTF. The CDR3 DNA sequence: TGCGCCAGCAGCACGGGACAGGGTACGGGCTACACCTTC. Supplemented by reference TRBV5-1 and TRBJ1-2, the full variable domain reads KAGVTQTPRYLIKTRGQQVTLSCSPISGHRSVSWYQQTPGQGLQFLFEYFSETQRNKGNFPGRFSGRQFSNSRSEMNVSTLELGDSALYLCASSTGQGTGYTFGSGTRLTVV.

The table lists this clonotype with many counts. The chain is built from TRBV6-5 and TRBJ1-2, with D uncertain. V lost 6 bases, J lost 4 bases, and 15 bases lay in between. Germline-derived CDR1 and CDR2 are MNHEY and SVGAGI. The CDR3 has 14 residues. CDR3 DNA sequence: TGTGCCAGCAGAGACCCCAGCTCGACCTATGGCTACACCTTC. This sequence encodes CASRDPSSTYGYTF.

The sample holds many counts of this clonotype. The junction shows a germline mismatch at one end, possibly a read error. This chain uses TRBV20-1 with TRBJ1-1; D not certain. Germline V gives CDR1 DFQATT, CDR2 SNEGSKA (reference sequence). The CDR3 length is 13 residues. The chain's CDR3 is CSARGSAGSLPTF. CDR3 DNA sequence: TGCAGTGCTAGAGGCTCCGCCGGCAGTCTACCAACCTTT.

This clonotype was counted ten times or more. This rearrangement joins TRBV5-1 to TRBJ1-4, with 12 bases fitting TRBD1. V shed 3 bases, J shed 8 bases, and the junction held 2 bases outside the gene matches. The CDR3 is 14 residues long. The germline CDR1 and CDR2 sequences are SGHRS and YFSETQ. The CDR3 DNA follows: TGCGCCAGCAGCTCCGGGACAGGGGGCGAAAAACTGTTTTTT. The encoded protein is CASSSGTGGEKLFF.

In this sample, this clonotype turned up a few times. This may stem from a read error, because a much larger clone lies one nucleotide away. CDR3 bases: TGCGCCAGCAGCCCCCAAGCGGGACTCCAGCATTTACCCCTCCACTTT. Its protein product is CASSPQAGLQHLPLHF. The chain has TRBV5-1 and TRBJ1-6; D might be TRBD1 (5 bases). The CDR3 is 16 amino acids. Trimming shortened V by 4 bases and J by 12 bases, and 23 bases separated the two germline ends. Germline V gene lookup returns CDR1 SGHRS and CDR2 YFSETQ.

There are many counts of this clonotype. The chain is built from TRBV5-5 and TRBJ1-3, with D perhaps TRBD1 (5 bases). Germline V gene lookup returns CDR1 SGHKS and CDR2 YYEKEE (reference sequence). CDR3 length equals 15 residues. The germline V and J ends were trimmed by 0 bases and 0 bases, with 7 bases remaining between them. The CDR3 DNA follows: TGTGCCAGCAGCTTGGTTGGGGCCTCTGGAAACACCATATATTTT. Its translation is CASSLVGASGNTIYF. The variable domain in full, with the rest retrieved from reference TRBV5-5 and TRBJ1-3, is DAGVTQSPTHLIKTRGQQVTLRCSPISGHKSVSWYQQVLGQGPQFIFQYYEKEERGRGNFPDRFSARQFPNYSSELNVNALLLGDSALYLCASSLVGASGNTIYFGEGSWLTVV.

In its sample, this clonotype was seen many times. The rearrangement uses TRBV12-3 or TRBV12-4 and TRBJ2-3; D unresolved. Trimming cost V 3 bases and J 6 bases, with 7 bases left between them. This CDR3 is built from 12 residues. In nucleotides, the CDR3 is TGTGCCAGCAGTTTGAGCAGGGATACGCAGTATTTT. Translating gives CASSLSRDTQYF.

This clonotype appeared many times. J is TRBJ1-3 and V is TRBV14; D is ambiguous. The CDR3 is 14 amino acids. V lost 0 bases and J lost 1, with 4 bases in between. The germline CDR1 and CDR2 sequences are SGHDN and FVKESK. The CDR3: CASSQDRSGNTIYF. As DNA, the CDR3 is TGTGCCAGCAGCCAAGACAGGTCTGGAAACACCATATATTTT.

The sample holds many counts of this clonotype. This chain's CDR3 is CASSAGDGTGGTEAFF. The CDR3 bases are TGTGCCAGCAGCGCTGGAGACGGGACAGGGGGCACTGAAGCTTTCTTT. This chain links TRBV9 with TRBJ1-1; 11 bases map to TRBD1. This CDR3 comprises 16 residues. The J segment lost 4 bases and the V segment lost 3 bases, leaving 8 bases of the junction unmatched. Germline V gives CDR1 SGDLS, CDR2 YYNGEE.

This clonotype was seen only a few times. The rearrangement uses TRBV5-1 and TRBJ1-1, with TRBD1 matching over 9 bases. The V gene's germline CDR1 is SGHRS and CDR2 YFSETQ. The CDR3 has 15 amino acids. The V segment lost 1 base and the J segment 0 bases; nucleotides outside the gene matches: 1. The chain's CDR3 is CASSLTGGVNTEAFF. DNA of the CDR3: TGCGCCAGCAGCTTGACAGGGGGCGTGAACACTGAAGCTTTCTTT.

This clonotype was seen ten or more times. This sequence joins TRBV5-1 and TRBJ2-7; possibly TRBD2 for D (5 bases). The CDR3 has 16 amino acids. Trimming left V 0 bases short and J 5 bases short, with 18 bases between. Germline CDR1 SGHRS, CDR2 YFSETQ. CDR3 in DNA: TGCGCCAGCAGCTTGGCCGAGAGGGCCTGGGGTGACGAGCAGTACTTC. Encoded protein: CASSLAERAWGDEQYF.

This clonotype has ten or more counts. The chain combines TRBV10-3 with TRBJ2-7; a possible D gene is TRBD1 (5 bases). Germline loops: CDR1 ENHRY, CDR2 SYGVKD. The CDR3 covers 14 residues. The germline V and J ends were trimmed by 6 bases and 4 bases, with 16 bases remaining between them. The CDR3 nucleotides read TGTGCCATCAGCGGATCCCGGACAACTTACGAGCAGTACTTC. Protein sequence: CAISGSRTTYEQYF.

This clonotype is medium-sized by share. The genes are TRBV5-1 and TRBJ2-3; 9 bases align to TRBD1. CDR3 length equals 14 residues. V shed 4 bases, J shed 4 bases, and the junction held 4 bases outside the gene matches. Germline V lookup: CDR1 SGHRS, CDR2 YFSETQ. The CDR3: CASSMGQGPDTQYF. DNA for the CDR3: TGCGCCAGCAGCATGGGACAGGGACCAGATACGCAGTATTTT. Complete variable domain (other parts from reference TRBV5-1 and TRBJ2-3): KAGVTQTPRYLIKTRGQQVTLSCSPISGHRSVSWYQQTPGQGLQFLFEYFSETQRNKGNFPGRFSGRQFSNSRSEMNVSTLELGDSALYLCASSMGQGPDTQYFGPGTRLTVL.

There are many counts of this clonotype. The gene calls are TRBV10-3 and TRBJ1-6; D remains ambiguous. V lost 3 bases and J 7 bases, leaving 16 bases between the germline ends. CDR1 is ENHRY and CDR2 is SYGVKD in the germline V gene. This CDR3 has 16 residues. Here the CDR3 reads CAISDSSGIGNSPLHF. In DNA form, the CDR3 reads TGTGCCATCAGTGATTCGTCGGGTATCGGGAATTCACCCCTCCACTTT.

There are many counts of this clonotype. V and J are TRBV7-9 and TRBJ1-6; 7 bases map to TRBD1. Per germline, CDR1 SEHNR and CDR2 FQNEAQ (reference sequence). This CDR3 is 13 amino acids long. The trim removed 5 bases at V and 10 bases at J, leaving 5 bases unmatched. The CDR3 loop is CASSRDSFSPLHF. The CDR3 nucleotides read TGTGCCAGCAGCCGGGACAGCTTCTCACCCCTCCACTTT.

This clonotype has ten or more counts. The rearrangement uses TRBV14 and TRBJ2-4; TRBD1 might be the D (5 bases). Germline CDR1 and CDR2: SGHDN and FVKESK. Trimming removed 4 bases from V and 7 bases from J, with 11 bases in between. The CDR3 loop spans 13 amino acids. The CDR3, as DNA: TGTGCCAGCAGCCGAAAGGGGTCTAACATTCAGTACTTC. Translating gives CASSRKGSNIQYF.

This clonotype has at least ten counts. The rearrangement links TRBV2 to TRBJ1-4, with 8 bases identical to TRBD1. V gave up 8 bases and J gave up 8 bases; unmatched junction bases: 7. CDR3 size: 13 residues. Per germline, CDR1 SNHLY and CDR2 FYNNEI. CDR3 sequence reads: CASSDRGQEKLFF. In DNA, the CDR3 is TGTGCCAGCTCCGACAGGGGCCAAGAAAAACTGTTTTTT.

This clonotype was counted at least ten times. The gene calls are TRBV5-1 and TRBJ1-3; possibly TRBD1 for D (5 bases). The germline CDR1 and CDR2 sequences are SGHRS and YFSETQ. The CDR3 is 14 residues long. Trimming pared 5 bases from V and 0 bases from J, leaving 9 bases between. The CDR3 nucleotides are TGCGCCAGCAGTGGGGGAAACTCTGGAAACACCATATATTTT. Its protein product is CASSGGNSGNTIYF.

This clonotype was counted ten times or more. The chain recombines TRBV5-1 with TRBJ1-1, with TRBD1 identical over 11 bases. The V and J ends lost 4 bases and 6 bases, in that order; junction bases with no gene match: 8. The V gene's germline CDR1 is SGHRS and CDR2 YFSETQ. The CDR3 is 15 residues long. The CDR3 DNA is TGCGCCAGCAGCATTACCGGGACAGGGGGAGCTGAAGCTTTCTTT. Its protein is CASSITGTGGAEAFF. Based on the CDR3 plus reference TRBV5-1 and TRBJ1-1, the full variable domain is KAGVTQTPRYLIKTRGQQVTLSCSPISGHRSVSWYQQTPGQGLQFLFEYFSETQRNKGNFPGRFSGRQFSNSRSEMNVSTLELGDSALYLCASSITGTGGAEAFFGQGTRLTVV.

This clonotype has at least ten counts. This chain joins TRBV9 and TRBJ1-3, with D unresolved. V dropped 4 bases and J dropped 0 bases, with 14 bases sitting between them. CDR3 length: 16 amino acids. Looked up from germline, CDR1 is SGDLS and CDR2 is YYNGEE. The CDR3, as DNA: TGTGCCAGCAGCTTGGACCCCTTAGGCTCTGGAAACACCATATATTTT. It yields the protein CASSLDPLGSGNTIYF.

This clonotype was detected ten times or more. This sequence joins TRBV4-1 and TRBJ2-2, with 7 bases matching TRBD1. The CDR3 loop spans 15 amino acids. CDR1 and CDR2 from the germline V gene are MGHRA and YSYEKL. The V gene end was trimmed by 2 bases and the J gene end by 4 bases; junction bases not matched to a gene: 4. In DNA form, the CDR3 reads TGCGCCAGCAGCCAATTTGCAGGGGGCACCGGGGAGCTGTTTTTT. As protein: CASSQFAGGTGELFF.

This chain's CDR3 is CASSLAAGTDEQFF. Here the CDR3 DNA reads TGCGCCAGCAGCTTGGCCGCAGGGACGGATGAGCAGTTCTTC. V gene TRBV5-1 combines with J gene TRBJ2-1; D possibly matches TRBD1 or TRBD2 (5 bases each). Germline V gene data show CDR1 as SGHRS and CDR2 as YFSETQ. The V and J ends lost 0 bases and 8 bases respectively, with 12 bases between them. The CDR3 extends over 14 amino acids.

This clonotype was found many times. CDR3 region: CSASIDNEKLFF. For the CDR3, the DNA is TGCAGCGCCTCAATAGACAACGAAAAACTGTTTTTT. This chain uses TRBV29-1 with TRBJ1-4; no clear D. Per the germline V gene, CDR1 is SQVTM and CDR2 is ANQGSEA. V gave up 7 bases and J gave up 8 bases, with 14 bases separating them. The CDR3 length is 12 residues.

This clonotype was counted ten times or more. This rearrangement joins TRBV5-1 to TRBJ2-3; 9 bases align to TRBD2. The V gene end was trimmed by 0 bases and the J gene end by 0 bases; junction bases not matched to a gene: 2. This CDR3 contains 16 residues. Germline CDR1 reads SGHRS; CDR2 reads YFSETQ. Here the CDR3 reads CASSLGLAESTDTQYF. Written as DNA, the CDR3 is TGCGCCAGCAGCTTGGGACTAGCGGAAAGCACAGATACGCAGTATTTT.

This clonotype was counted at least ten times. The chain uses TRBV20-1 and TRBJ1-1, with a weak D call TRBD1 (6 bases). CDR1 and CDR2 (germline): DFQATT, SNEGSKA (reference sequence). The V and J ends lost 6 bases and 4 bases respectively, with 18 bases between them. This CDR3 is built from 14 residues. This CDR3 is CSAKRGGGGTEAFF. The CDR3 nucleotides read TGCAGTGCAAAAAGGGGGGGGGGCGGCACTGAAGCTTTCTTT.

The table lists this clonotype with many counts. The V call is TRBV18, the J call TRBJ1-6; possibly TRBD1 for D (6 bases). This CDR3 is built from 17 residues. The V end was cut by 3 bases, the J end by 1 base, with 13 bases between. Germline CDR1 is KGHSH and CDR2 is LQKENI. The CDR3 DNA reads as TGTGCCAGCTCACCCGTTGGACAGACTTCCTATAATTCACCCCTCCACTTT. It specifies CASSPVGQTSYNSPLHF.